This record concerns one T cell receptor (beta chain) sequence. Its antigen is undetermined. The sample is drawn from a study of regulatory T cells in long-lasting Graves disease. Study in general: Disease was considered persistent Graves' disease after over 5 years of antithyroid drugs (with positive TSH receptor antibodies). Study-level points and caveats: With persistent disease, TRBV28, TRBJ1-2 and TRBJ2-5 were the favored segments.

Per the germline V gene, CDR1 is KGHSH and CDR2 is LQKENI. The V end was cut by 6 bases, the J end by 2 bases, with 13 bases between. The CDR3 sequence is 15 residues long. As to time point: persistent/refractory GD, antithyroid drugs over 5 years with positive TRAb. The TCR library was prepared using RNA isolated from PBMCs. Investigators report Graves' disease was diagnosed under American Thyroid Association guidelines. In building TCR beta libraries, iRepertoire HTBI primers were used together with Arm-PCR of CDR3 regions. Each CDR3 protein is one row after TCRdb ran MiXCR on the multiplex PCR reads. Among 350,000 to 450,000 distinct CDR3 sequences, around 20% were seen once, and the ten largest hold roughly 20%.

The source material was peripheral blood mononuclear cells (PBMCs), sampled when the disease was refractory, from a patient treated with antithyroid drugs. The TCR was taken from a female donor with Graves disease. The rearrangement links TRBV18 to TRBJ2-2; the D call may be TRBD1 or TRBD2 (5 bases each). The DNA of the CDR3 is TGTGCCAGCTCCACCGGGACGACCAACACCGGGGAGCTGTTTTTT. Protein sequence: CASSTGTTNTGELFF. Drawing the rest from reference TRBV18 and TRBJ2-2, the complete variable domain is NAGVMQNPRHLVRRRGQEARLRCSPMKGHSHVYWYRQLPEEGLKFMVYLQKENIIDESGMPKERFSAEFPKEGPSILRIQQVVRGDSAAYFCASSTGTTNTGELFFGEGSRLTVL.